These 23 T cell receptor beta chains were sequenced from one sample in a study of blood T cells in healthy people across ages. A second PCR, run for roughly 7 to 12 cycles, used a sample-barcoded 5' primer plus a J-beta primer mix. MiXCR was run by TCRdb on the 5' RACE reads, yielding one entry per CDR3 protein. The sample shows about 1.6 million distinct CDR3 sequences, roughly 32% of them seen only once. Sequenced material: blood. These receptors originate from a woman aged 25 to 39 in good health.

The chain couples TRBV20-1 to TRBJ2-1; D gene unclear. This CDR3 region has 14 residues. Germline V gene data show CDR1 as DFQATT and CDR2 as SNEGSKA (reference sequence). Trimming shortened V by 5 bases and J by 5 bases, and 16 bases separated the two germline ends. CDR3 region: CSALFHQPHNEQFF. CDR3 DNA sequence: TGCAGTGCTCTTTTTCACCAGCCCCACAATGAGCAGTTCTTC.

This clonotype was recorded many times. The chain uses TRBV10-3 and TRBJ2-7; no clear D gene. Germline V gene sequence: CDR1 ENHRY, CDR2 SYGVKD. CDR3 length equals 13 residues. The germline V and J ends were trimmed by 10 bases and 3 bases, with 16 bases remaining between them. CDR3 sequence (DNA): TGTGCCACCGAAGTTGAAGTAAACTACGAGCAGTACTTC. Amino acids: CATEVEVNYEQYF.

This clonotype came up many times. The rearrangement uses TRBV29-1 and TRBJ2-7; D may be TRBD1 or TRBD2 (5 bases each). The CDR3 totals 12 residues. CDR1 SQVTM and CDR2 ANQGSEA come from the germline V gene. V was shortened by 7 bases and J by 5 bases, with 15 bases between the two germline ends. The CDR3, as DNA: TGCAGCGCTTGTTCGACGGGACACGAGCAGTACTTC. Its protein product is CSACSTGHEQYF.

The chain combines TRBV27 with TRBJ2-4; a possible D gene is TRBD2 (7 bases). The end of the DNA is better explained by TRBJ2-7, so the J call may be wrong. Germline assignment: CDR1 MNHEY and CDR2 SMNVEV (reference sequence). The CDR3 totals 13 residues. CDR3 sequence (DNA): TGTGCCAGCAGGAGCGGGACACTGAACGAGCAGTACTTC. It yields the protein CASRSGTLNEQYF.

The rearrangement joins TRBV30 to TRBJ1-1; D is undetermined. The CDR3 consists of 12 residues. The V and J ends lost 0 bases and 8 bases respectively, with 10 bases between them. CDR1 and CDR2 from the germline V gene are GTSNPN and SVGIG (reference sequence). The CDR3 DNA reads TGTGCCTGGAGTGTCCCTCAACCCGAAGCTTTCTTT. Translated: CAWSVPQPEAFF.

This sequence joins TRBV7-2 and TRBJ2-7, with D possibly being TRBD2 (5 bases). Trimming took off 6 bases at V and 2 bases at J, with 17 bases between the two ends. Germline CDR1 and CDR2: SGHTA and FQGNSA. This CDR3 spans 15 amino acids. CDR3 loop: CASRTGLASPYEQYF. The CDR3 DNA is TGTGCCAGCAGGACCGGGTTGGCTAGCCCCTACGAGCAGTACTTC.

This clonotype was observed at least ten times. This chain uses TRBV7-9 with TRBJ2-1, with TRBD1 matching 7 bases. This CDR3 is built from 15 residues. CDR1 and CDR2 (germline): SEHNR, FQNEAQ (reference sequence). The V segment lost 4 bases and the J segment 3 bases; nucleotides outside the gene matches: 6. The chain's CDR3 is CASSSDRAYYNEQFF. In nucleotides, the CDR3 is TGTGCCAGCAGCTCAGACAGGGCCTACTACAATGAGCAGTTCTTC.

The V gene is TRBV7-9, the J gene TRBJ1-1; D gene unclear. Germline values: CDR1 SEHNR, CDR2 FQNEAQ (reference sequence). V shed 1 base and J shed 8 bases, with 8 bases lying between them. This CDR3 contains 12 residues. The CDR3 loop is CASSLDGIEAFF. The CDR3 nucleotides read TGTGCCAGCAGCTTAGATGGTATAGAAGCTTTCTTT.

This clonotype came up a few times. This chain joins TRBV12-3 or TRBV12-4 and TRBJ2-1, with TRBD1 identical over 8 bases. V lost 2 bases and J lost 3; bases outside the gene matches: 3. The CDR3 runs to 15 residues. The CDR3 sequence: CASSLRQGFYNEQFF. Here the CDR3 DNA reads TGTGCCAGCAGTTTACGACAGGGGTTCTACAATGAGCAGTTCTTC.

The chain recombines TRBV27 with TRBJ2-3, with D uncertain. This CDR3 comprises 12 residues. CDR1 and CDR2 from the germline V gene are MNHEY and SMNVEV (reference sequence). V lost 8 bases and J lost 6, with 12 bases in between. The CDR3 spells CASGPARDTQYF. CDR3 nucleotide sequence: TGTGCCAGCGGTCCTGCACGGGATACGCAGTATTTT.

In its sample, this clonotype was seen a few times. The DNA for the CDR3 is TGCGCCAGCAGCCAAATAGGACTCCAGGGTGAGCAGTACTTC. Its translation is CASSQIGLQGEQYF. The V gene is TRBV4-1, the J gene TRBJ2-7; perhaps D is TRBD1 or TRBD2 (5 bases each). This CDR3 has 14 residues. The V gene lost 2 bases and the J gene lost 7 bases, with 15 bases spanning the gap. Germline V CDR1 and CDR2: MGHRA, YSYEKL.

This clonotype occurred a few times. The gene calls are TRBV29-1 and TRBJ2-2, with 7 bases matching TRBD2. CDR3 size: 14 residues. The V gene end was trimmed by 5 bases and the J gene end by 1 base; junction bases not matched to a gene: 4. The germline CDR1 and CDR2 sequences are SQVTM and ANQGSEA. The CDR3 bases are TGCAGCGTTAAGGGACTACGGAACACCGGGGAGCTGTTTTTT. Translation: CSVKGLRNTGELFF.

The chain combines TRBV29-1 with TRBJ1-2, with D perhaps matching TRBD1 (6 bases). The CDR3 has 15 residues. Trimming removed 7 bases from V and 1 base from J, with 19 bases in between. Germline V lookup: CDR1 SQVTM, CDR2 ANQGSEA. CDR3 nucleotide sequence: TGCAGCGGGGGACCTAGGGGGAAGAGTAACTATGGCTACACCTTC. This codes for CSGGPRGKSNYGYTF.

The V gene is TRBV18, the J gene TRBJ2-1; 10 nucleotides align to TRBD2. The CDR3 loop spans 15 amino acids. Germline trimming cut 3 bases from V and 10 bases from J; bases unmatched to any gene: 9. The V gene's germline CDR1 is KGHSH and CDR2 LQKENI. CDR3 protein: CASSPRGVAGGEQFF. The DNA for the CDR3 is TGTGCCAGCTCACCCCGGGGAGTAGCGGGAGGAGAGCAGTTCTTC.

This clonotype was seen a few times. This chain connects TRBV3-1 to TRBJ2-1, with no clear D. The germline gives CDR1 LGHDT, CDR2 YNNKEL (reference sequence). With 1 base removed from V and 9 bases from J, the gap between germline ends came to 7 bases. The length of the CDR3 is 12 residues. Here the CDR3 DNA reads TGTGCCAGCAGCCAAGTGGGCACTGAGCAGTTCTTC. Translated: CASSQVGTEQFF.

This clonotype has only a few counts. This rearrangement joins TRBV27 to TRBJ2-1; D not certain. There are 16 residues in the CDR3. Germline V CDR1 and CDR2: MNHEY, SMNVEV (reference sequence). The ends were cut back, 2 bases at V and 4 bases at J, with 15 bases in the middle. Here the CDR3 reads CASSLAGEMFYNEQFF. Written as DNA, the CDR3 is TGTGCCAGCAGTTTAGCAGGAGAAATGTTTTACAATGAGCAGTTCTTC.

This clonotype was seen a few times. The gene calls are TRBV5-4 and TRBJ2-7; 7 bases map to TRBD1. V shed 0 bases and J 4 bases; nucleotides not matched to a gene: 4. From germline, CDR1 is SGHNT and CDR2 YYREEE (reference sequence). This CDR3 has 14 amino acids. The CDR3 protein is CASSLEQGIYEQYF. CDR3 nucleotides: TGTGCCAGCAGCTTGGAACAGGGGATATACGAGCAGTACTTC.

The rearrangement links TRBV20-1 to TRBJ1-5, with a weak D call TRBD1 (5 bases). This CDR3 contains 14 residues. Germline CDR1 DFQATT, CDR2 SNEGSKA (reference sequence). V lost 4 bases to trimming and J lost 3 bases, with 13 bases between them. The CDR3 nucleotides read TGCAGTGCTAACCATTGGGGGGACAATCAGCCCCAGCATTTT. Translating gives CSANHWGDNQPQHF.

Of note for this clonotype: One junction end disagrees with the germline gene, perhaps due to a read error. This chain uses TRBV7-3 with TRBJ1-2; no definite D call. The CDR3 is made up of 17 amino acids. Per the germline V gene, CDR1 is SGHTA and CDR2 is FQGTGA. The chain's CDR3 is CAGSASPTPDSRNGYTF. CDR3 bases: TGTGCCGGCAGCGCCAGTCCTACCCCCGATTCAAGAAATGGCTACACCTTC. Combining the CDR3 with reference TRBV7-3 and TRBJ1-2 gives the whole variable domain GAGVSQTPSNKVTEKGKYVELRCDPISGHTALYWYRQSLGQGPEFLIYFQGTGAADDSGLPNDRFFAVRPEGSVSTLKIQRTERGDSAVYLCAGSASPTPDSRNGYTFGSGTRLTVV.

J is TRBJ1-6 and V is TRBV6-1; the D is unclear. Between the trimmed V and J ends, which lost 3 bases and 4 bases, there was a span of 7 bases. CDR3 length equals 14 residues. The germline V gene encodes CDR1 MNHNS and CDR2 SASEGT. CDR3 DNA sequence: TGTGCCAGCAGTGATTCGGGTTATAATTCACCCCTCCACTTT. Protein: CASSDSGYNSPLHF.

The CDR3 sequence: CASSTVSGSYTDTQYF. DNA for the CDR3: TGTGCCAGCAGCACGGTATCCGGGTCCTACACAGATACGCAGTATTTT. The chain carries TRBV5-4 and TRBJ2-3; D is ambiguous. In germline, CDR1 is SGHNT, CDR2 YYREEE (reference sequence). CDR3 length equals 16 residues. V was pared by 4 bases and J by 2 bases, with 17 bases between.

V and J are TRBV27 and TRBJ2-7, with D perhaps given as TRBD1 or TRBD2 (5 bases each). Germline values: CDR1 MNHEY, CDR2 SMNVEV (reference sequence). With 3 bases removed from V and 4 bases from J, the gap between germline ends came to 10 bases. This CDR3 has 13 residues. The CDR3 sequence is CASSFERGYEQYF. In DNA, the CDR3 is TGTGCCAGCAGTTTTGAGAGGGGTTACGAGCAGTACTTC.

V usage is TRBV20-1 and J usage is TRBJ2-7, with D hard to call. Per germline, CDR1 DFQATT and CDR2 SNEGSKA (reference sequence). The CDR3 is made up of 14 amino acids. V shed 6 bases and J shed 3 bases, with 18 bases lying between them. This CDR3 is CSAQHDLSFYEQYF. The CDR3 bases are TGCAGTGCCCAACATGATTTGAGCTTCTACGAGCAGTACTTC.